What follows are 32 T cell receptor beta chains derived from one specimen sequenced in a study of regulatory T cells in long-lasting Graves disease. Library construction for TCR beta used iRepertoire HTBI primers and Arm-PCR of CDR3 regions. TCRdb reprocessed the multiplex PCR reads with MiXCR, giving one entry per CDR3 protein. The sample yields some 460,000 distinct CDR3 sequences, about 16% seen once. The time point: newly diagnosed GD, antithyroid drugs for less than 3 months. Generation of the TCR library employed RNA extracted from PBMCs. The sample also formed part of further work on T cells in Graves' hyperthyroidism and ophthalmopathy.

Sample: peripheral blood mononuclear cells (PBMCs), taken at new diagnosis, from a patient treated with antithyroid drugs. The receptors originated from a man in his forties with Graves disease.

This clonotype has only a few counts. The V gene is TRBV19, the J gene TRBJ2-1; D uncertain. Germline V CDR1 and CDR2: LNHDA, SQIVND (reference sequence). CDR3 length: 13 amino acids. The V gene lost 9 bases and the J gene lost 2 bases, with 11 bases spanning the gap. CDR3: CASGSATYNEQFF. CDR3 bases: TGTGCCAGCGGCAGCGCTACCTACAATGAGCAGTTCTTC.

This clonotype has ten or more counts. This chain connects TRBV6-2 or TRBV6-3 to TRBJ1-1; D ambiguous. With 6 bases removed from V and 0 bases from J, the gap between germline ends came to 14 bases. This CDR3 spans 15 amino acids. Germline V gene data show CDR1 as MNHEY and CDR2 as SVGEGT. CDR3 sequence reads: CASSYGVRLNTEAFF. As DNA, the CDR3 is TGTGCCAGCAGCTATGGAGTCCGTTTGAACACTGAAGCTTTCTTT.

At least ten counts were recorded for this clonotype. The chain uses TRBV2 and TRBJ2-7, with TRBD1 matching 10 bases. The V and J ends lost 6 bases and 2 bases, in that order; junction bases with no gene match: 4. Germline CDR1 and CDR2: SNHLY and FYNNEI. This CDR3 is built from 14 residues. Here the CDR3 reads CASSPGTGAYEQYF. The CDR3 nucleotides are TGTGCCAGCAGCCCCGGGACAGGGGCCTACGAGCAGTACTTC.

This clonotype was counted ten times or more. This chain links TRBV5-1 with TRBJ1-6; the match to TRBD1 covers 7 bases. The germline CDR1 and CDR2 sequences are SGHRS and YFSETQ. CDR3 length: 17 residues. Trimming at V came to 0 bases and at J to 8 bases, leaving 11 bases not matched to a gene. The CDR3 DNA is TGCGCCAGCAGCTTGGGGACAGGCTCTACTAATGATTCACCCCTCCACTTT. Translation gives CASSLGTGSTNDSPLHF.

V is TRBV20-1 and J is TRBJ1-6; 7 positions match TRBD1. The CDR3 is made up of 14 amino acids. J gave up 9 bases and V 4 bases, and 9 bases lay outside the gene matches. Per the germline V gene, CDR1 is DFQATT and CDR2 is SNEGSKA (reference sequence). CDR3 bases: TGCAGTGCTACCTCAGACAGGGATCTTTCACCCCTCCACTTT. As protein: CSATSDRDLSPLHF.

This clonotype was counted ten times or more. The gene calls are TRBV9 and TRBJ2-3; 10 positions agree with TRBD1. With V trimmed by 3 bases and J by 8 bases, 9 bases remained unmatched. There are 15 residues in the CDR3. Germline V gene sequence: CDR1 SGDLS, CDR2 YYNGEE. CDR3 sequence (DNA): TGTGCCAGCAGCGACTGGACAGGGGGGCAAGGTACGCAGTATTTT. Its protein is CASSDWTGGQGTQYF.

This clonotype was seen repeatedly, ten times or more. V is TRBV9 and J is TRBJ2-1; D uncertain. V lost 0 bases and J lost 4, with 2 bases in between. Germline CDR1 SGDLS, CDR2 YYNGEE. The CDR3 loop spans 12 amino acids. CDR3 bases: TGTGCCAGCAGCGTAGAATACAATGAGCAGTTCTTC. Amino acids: CASSVEYNEQFF.

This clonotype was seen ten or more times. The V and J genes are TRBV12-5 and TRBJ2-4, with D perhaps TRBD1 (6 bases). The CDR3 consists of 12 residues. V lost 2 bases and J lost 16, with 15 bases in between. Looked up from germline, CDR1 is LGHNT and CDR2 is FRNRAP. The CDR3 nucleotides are TGTGCTAGTGGTTTGCCCCCTGGGGACAAATACTTC. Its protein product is CASGLPPGDKYF.

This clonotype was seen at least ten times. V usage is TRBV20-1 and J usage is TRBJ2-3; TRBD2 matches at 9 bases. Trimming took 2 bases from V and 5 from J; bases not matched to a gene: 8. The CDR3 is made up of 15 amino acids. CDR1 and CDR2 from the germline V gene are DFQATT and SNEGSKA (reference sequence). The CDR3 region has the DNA TGCAGTGCTAGATTGACTAGCGGTCCCCTAGATACGCAGTATTTT. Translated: CSARLTSGPLDTQYF.

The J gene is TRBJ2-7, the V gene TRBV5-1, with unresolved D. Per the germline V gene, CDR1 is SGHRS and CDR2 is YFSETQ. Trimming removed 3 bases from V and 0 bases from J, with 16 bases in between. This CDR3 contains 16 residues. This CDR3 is CASSWFSRRSSYEQYF. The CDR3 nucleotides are TGCGCCAGCAGCTGGTTTAGCAGGCGTAGCTCCTACGAGCAGTACTTC.

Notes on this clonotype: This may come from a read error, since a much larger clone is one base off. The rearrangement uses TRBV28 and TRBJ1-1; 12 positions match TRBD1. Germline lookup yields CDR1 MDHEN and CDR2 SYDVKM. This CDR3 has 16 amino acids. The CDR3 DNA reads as TGTGCCAGCAGTCACATCTCCGGGACAGGGGGCACTGAAGCTTCCTTT. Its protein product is CASSHISGTGGTEASF.

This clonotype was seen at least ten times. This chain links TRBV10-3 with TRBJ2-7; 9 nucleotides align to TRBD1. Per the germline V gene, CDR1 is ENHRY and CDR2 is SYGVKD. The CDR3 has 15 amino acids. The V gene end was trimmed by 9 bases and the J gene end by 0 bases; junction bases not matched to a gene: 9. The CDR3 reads CAIQSGTGRSYEQYF. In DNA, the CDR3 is TGTGCCATTCAATCCGGGACAGGGCGCTCCTACGAGCAGTACTTC.

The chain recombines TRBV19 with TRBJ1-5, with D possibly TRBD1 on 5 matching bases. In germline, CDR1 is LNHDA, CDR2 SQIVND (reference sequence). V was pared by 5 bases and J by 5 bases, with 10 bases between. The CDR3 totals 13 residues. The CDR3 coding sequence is TGTGCCAGTAGTGATGCAGGGCATCAGCCCCAGCATTTT. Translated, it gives CASSDAGHQPQHF.

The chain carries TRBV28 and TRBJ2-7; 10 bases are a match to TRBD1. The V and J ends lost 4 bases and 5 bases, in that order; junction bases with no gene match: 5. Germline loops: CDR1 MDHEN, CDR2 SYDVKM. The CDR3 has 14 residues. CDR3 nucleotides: TGTGCCAGCAGTTCCGGGACAGGGGCCCACGAGCAGTACTTC. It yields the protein CASSSGTGAHEQYF.

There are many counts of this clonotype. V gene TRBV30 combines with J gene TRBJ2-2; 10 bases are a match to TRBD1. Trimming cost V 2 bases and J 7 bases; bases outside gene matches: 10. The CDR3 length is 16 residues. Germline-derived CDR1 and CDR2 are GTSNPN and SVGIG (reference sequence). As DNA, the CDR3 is TGTGCCTGGAGTCGAACGACAGGGGGCGACTACGGGGAGCTGTTTTTT. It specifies CAWSRTTGGDYGELFF.

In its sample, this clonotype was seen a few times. DNA of the CDR3: TGCAGTGCAAGATTCCTAGATAATAGAAATTACAATGAGCAGTTCTTC. Residues: CSARFLDNRNYNEQFF. J is TRBJ2-1 and V is TRBV20-1; no definite D call. V lost 6 bases to trimming and J lost 4 bases, with 22 bases between them. The CDR3 runs to 16 residues. The germline gives CDR1 DFQATT, CDR2 SNEGSKA (reference sequence).

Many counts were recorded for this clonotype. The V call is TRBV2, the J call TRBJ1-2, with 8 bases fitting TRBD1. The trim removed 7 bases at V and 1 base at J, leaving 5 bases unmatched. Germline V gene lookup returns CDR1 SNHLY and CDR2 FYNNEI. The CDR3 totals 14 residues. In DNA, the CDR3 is TGTGCCAGCAAGACAGGGGCCGTTAACTATGGCTACACCTTC. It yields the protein CASKTGAVNYGYTF.

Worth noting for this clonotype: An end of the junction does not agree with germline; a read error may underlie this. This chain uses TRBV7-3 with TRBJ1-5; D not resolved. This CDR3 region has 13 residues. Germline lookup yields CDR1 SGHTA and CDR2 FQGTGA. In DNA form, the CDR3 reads TGTGCCGGCAGCTCCCGGGCCCTAGGACCCCAGCATTTT. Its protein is CAGSSRALGPQHF.

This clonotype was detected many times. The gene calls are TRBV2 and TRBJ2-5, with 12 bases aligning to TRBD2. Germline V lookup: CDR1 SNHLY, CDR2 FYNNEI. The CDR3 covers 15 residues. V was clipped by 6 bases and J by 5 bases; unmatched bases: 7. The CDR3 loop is CASRSRLAGVETQYF. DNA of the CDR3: TGTGCCAGCAGAAGCAGACTAGCGGGAGTGGAGACCCAGTACTTC.

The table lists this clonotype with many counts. The CDR3 sequence: CASTLAGGPGNEQFF. Here the CDR3 DNA reads TGTGCCAGCACTTTAGCGGGAGGGCCGGGGAATGAGCAGTTCTTC. The chain links TRBV2 to TRBJ2-1; 11 bases are shared with TRBD2. The J segment lost 7 bases and the V segment lost 7 bases, leaving 9 bases of the junction unmatched. The CDR3 is 15 residues long. CDR1 is SNHLY, CDR2 FYNNEI, per germline.

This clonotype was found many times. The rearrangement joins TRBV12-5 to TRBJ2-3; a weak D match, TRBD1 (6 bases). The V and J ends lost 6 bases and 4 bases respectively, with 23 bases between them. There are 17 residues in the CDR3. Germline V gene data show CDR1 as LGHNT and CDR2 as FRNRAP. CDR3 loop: CASGLGDISFWADTQYF. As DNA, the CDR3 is TGTGCTAGTGGACTAGGGGACATCTCCTTTTGGGCAGATACGCAGTATTTT.

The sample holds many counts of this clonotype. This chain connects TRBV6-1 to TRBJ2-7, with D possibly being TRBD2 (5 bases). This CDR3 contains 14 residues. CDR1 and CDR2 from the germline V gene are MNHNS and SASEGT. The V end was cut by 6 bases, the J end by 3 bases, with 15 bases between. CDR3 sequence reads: CASRTRFSGYEQYF. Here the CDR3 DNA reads TGTGCCAGCAGGACCCGTTTCAGCGGCTACGAGCAGTACTTC.

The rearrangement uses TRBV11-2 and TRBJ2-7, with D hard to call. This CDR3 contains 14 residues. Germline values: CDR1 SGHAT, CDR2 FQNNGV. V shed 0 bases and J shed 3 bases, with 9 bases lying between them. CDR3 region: CASSLDHQNYEQYF. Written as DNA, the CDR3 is TGTGCCAGCAGCTTAGACCACCAGAACTACGAGCAGTACTTC.

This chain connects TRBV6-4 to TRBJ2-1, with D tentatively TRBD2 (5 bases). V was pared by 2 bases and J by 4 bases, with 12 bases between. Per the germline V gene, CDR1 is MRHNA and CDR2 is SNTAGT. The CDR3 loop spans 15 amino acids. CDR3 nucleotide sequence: TGTGCCAGCAGTGACGGTCTAGCCGGGTACAATGAGCAGTTCTTC. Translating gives CASSDGLAGYNEQFF.

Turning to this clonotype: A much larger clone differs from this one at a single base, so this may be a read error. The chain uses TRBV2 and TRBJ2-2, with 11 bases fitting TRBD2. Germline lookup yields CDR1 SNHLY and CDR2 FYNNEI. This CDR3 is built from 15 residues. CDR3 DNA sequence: TGTGCCGGCAGTGAAAGGACTAGCGGGACCGGGGAGCTGTTTTTT. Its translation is CAGSERTSGTGELFF.

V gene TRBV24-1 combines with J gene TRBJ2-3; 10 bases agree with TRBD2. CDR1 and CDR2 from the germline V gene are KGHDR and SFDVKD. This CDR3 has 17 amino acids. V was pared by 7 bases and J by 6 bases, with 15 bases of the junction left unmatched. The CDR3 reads CATSLTGDRTSGDTQYF. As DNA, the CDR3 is TGTGCCACCAGCCTAACAGGGGATCGGACTAGCGGCGATACGCAGTATTTT.

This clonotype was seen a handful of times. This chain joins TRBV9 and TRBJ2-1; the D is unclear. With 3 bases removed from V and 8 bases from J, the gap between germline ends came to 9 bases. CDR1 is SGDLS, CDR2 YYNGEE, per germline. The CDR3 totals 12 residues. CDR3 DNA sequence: TGTGCCAGCAGCGCACCAGAGGATGAGCAGTTCTTC. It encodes CASSAPEDEQFF.

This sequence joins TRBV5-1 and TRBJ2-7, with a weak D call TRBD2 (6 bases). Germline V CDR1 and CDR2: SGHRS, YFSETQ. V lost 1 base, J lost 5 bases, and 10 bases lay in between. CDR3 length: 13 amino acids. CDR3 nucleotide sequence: TGCGCCAGCAGCTTGCCGGGAGTAAACGAGCAGTACTTC. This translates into CASSLPGVNEQYF.

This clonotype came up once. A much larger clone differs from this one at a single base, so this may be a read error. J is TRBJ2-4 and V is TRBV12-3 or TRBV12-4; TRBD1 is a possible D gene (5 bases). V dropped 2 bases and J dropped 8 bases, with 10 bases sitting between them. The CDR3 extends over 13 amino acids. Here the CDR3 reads CASSLQGSDIQYF. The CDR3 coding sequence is TGTGCCAGCAGTTTACAGGGATCGGACATTCAGTACTTC.

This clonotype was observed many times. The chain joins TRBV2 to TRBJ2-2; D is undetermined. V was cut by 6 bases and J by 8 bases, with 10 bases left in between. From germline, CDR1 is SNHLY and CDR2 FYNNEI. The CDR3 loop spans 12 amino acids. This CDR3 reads CASRDPGGELFF. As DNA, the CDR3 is TGTGCCAGCAGAGACCCGGGTGGGGAGCTGTTTTTT.

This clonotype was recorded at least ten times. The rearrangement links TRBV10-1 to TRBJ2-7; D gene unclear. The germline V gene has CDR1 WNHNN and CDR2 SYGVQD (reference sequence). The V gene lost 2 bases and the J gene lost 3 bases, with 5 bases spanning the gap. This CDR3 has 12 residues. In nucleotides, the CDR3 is TGCGCCAGCAGTGAGAACCTCTACGAGCAGTACTTC. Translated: CASSENLYEQYF.

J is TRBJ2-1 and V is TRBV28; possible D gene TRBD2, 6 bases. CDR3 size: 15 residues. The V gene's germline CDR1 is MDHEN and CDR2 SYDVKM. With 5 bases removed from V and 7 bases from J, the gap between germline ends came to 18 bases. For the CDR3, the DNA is TGTGCCAGCAGTCCCCAGGACTACTTTGGAAATGAGCAGTTCTTC. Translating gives CASSPQDYFGNEQFF.